This entry describes one T cell receptor beta chain. The target antigen is unknown. Mismatch with germline at one junction end may stem from a read error. A multiplex PCR was run with 60 Vbeta primers and 13 Jbeta primers. Assay used: immunoSEQ multiplex PCR; TCRdb lists only in-frame clones, some missing. The top ten clones hold around 2.5% of a sample with about 190,000 clones, approximately 88% of them seen once. The sample is drawn from a study of cytomegalovirus exposure and HLA in healthy donors. Study results and caveats: Using the classifier, cytomegalovirus status was reportedly diagnosed with high specificity and sensitivity. The authors later linked a missense DCLRE1C variant to TCR beta V- and J-gene trimming. Several of the most significant clusters appeared, in a later analysis, to be linked to common viral pathogens. V segments that were indistinguishable, TRBV6-2 and TRBV6-3 among them, were omitted from analysis.

Germline-derived CDR1 and CDR2 are SEHNR and FQNEAQ (reference sequence). This CDR3 has 16 amino acids. The sequence was collected from a woman between 50 and 59 years old in good health and CMV-seropositive. The sequencing input was PBMCs. The V and J genes are TRBV7-9 and TRBJ1-2, with 8 bases aligning to TRBD1. CDR3 residues: CSSSPGTGLGIYGYTF. CDR3 nucleotides: TGTTCCAGCAGCCCGGGGACAGGTTTGGGGATTTATGGCTACACCTTC.